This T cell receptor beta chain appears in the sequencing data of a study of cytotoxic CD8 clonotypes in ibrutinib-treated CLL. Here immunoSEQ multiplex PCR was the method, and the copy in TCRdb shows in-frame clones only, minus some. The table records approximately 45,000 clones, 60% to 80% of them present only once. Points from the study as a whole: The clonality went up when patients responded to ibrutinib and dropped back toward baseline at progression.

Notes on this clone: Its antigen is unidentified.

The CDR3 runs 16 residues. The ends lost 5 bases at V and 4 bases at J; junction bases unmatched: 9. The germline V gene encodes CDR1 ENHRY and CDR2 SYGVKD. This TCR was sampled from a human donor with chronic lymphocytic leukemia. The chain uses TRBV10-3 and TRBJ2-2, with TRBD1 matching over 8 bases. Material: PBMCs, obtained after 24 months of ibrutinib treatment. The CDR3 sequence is CAISNTGTGITGELFF. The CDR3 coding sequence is TGTGCCATCAGTAATACCGGGACAGGAATCACCGGGGAGCTGTTTTTT.